The next 20 T cell receptor beta chains were all read from a single sample in a study of CD8+ T cells in alopecia areata (dated by TCRdb to the late 2010s). Pooled mouse cutaneous lymph node cells were stained for CD4, CD8alpha, NKG2D, NKG2ACE and other markers and were then sorted on a BD Influx. Library creation used the immunoSEQ multiplex PCR assay. To provide template for TCR sequencing, every sample had RNA extracted and reverse transcribed into cDNA. The source is immuneACCESS, and TCRdb retained only in-frame sequences with V and J called. Part of the clones is not carried over; for the studies checked, unresolved V genes explain less than half of this, and the remainder is unexplained. The table notes more than 250,000 clones here, none of them singletons. About 1.1% of the sample is in the top ten clones. Source material: CD4+ T cells sorted from a lymph node. The receptors come from a C3H/HeJ mouse with alopecia areata. Mice belonging to this strain carry MHC haplotype H2-k.

About this clone itself: Germline and genes: mouse. The covered CDR3 bases are TGTGCCAGCGGTTTCCCCAGGGGAAGGTCC. Protein product: CASGFPRGRS. The CDR3 in full is CASGFPRGRSDYTF. The chain employs TRBV13-2 and TRBJ1-2; weak D call: TRBD1 (6 bases). The CDR3 extends 4 residues past the end of the read, so its final part is completed from the germline J gene. The CDR3 is made up of 14 amino acids. From germline, CDR1 is NNHNN and CDR2 SYGAGS (reference sequence).

This clone has more than one count but fewer than ten. Genes and germline are mouse. The read terminates 4 residues before the CDR3 end, so the remaining end is supplied by the germline J gene. The chain uses TRBV5 and TRBJ2-1; the match to TRBD1 covers 8 bases. The V segment lost 0 bases and the J segment 3 bases; nucleotides outside the gene matches: 1. This CDR3 has 15 residues. The germline V gene encodes CDR1 LGHNA and CDR2 YNLKQL (reference sequence). The CDR3: CASSQEDRAYAEQFF. The DNA read from the CDR3 is TGTGCCAGCAGCCAAGAGGACAGGGCCTATGCT.

There are a few counts of this clone. Gene names are mouse gene names. The read falls 3 residues short of the CDR3 end, and the missing part is taken from the germline J gene. The identical CDR3 is also encoded by other nucleotide sequences in the sample. The genes are TRBV19 and TRBJ1-6; TRBD1 agrees at 10 bases. TRBJ1-6 is assigned to the ORF class and has an uncertain function. This CDR3 has 15 residues. V was pared by 5 bases and J by 7 bases, with 6 bases of the junction left unmatched. Germline V gene sequence: CDR1 FNHDT, CDR2 SITEND (reference sequence). CDR3 loop: CASSRQGARNSPLYF. The part of the CDR3 DNA that was read is TGTGCCAGCAGCCGACAGGGGGCGAGGAATTCGCCC.

A word on this clone: The genes are named according to mouse. With the read ending 4 residues before the CDR3 end, the germline J gene is used to fill in that end. The chain uses TRBV5 and TRBJ2-1; D might be TRBD1 (5 bases). The CDR3 spans 14 residues. V shed 3 bases and J shed 0 bases, with 6 bases lying between them. Germline V gives CDR1 LGHNA, CDR2 YNLKQL (reference sequence). CDR3 amino acids: CASSHTGNYAEQFF. CDR3 bases read: TGTGCCAGCAGCCATACAGGTAACTATGCT.

Turning to this clone: These gene names are mouse names. The CDR3 end lies 4 residues beyond the end of the read and is filled in from the germline J gene. The sample has other DNA sequences that encode this CDR3 too. The rearrangement joins TRBV1 to TRBJ2-7; possible D gene TRBD2, 6 bases. From germline, CDR1 is NSQYPW and CDR2 LRSPGD (reference sequence). The length of the CDR3 is 13 residues. CDR3 bases read: TGCACCTGCAGTGCAGAATGGGGGTAT. Translation: CTCSAEWGY. In full, the CDR3 reads CTCSAEWGYEQYF.

This clone was observed at least ten times. Any gene name here is a mouse gene name. From the germline J gene comes the end of the CDR3, since the read stops 4 residues before it. The J gene is TRBJ2-2, the V gene TRBV17, with 9 bases lining up with TRBD1. V gave up 8 bases and J gave up 1 base; unmatched junction bases: 5. Germline loops: CDR1 MNHDT, CDR2 YYDKIL. The CDR3 length is 15 residues. The DNA read from the CDR3 is TGTGCTAGCCTCCGGGACAGGGAAAACACCGGG. It encodes CASLRDRENTG. The CDR3 reads in full as CASLRDRENTGQLYF.

Regarding this clone: The gene names given are mouse names. From the germline J gene comes the end of the CDR3, since the read stops 4 residues before it. The genes are TRBV5 and TRBJ2-3, with 9 bases identical to TRBD2. CDR3 length: 16 residues. V was pared by 3 bases and J by 0 bases, with 4 bases of the junction left unmatched. Germline V gene data show CDR1 as LGHNA and CDR2 as YNLKQL (reference sequence). The CDR3 sequence: CASSHSGGGSAETLYF. The DNA read from the CDR3 is TGTGCCAGCAGCCATTCTGGGGGGGGTAGTGCAGAA.

This clone has more than one count but fewer than ten. Mouse names are used for the genes. The read finishes 4 residues shy of the CDR3 end, and the germline J gene is used to complete it. The gene calls are TRBV1 and TRBJ2-7; D may be TRBD1 (6 bases). Germline CDR1 reads NSQYPW; CDR2 reads LRSPGD (reference sequence). The CDR3 length is 15 residues. Deletions cut 0 bases from V and 2 bases from J, with 11 bases between. This CDR3 is CTCSADRAGAYEQYF. The covered CDR3 bases are TGCACCTGCAGTGCAGATCGGGCAGGGGCCTAT.

This clone has just a few counts. Germline and genes: mouse. The observed sequence ends 4 residues before the CDR3 terminus, with the missing tail filled in from the germline J gene. The same CDR3 can be traced to other DNA sequences in this sample. The gene calls are TRBV13-1 and TRBJ2-2; 8 nucleotides align to TRBD1. The CDR3 is made up of 15 amino acids. Germline CDR1 NSHNY, CDR2 SYGAGN. Unmatched junction bases numbered 5, after V lost 3 bases and J lost 4 bases. CDR3 protein: CASSVQGAGTGQLYF. The DNA read from the CDR3 is TGTGCCAGCAGTGTCCAGGGGGCAGGCACCGGG.

Remarks on this clone: The listed genes are named as in mouse. This CDR3 reads CASSPPGLGVYEQYF. CDR3 bases read: TGTGCCAGCAGCCCGCCGGGACTGGGGGTCTAT. The chain links TRBV19 to TRBJ2-7; the match to TRBD2 covers 11 bases. The DNA ends 4 residues before the CDR3 does, and the rest of the CDR3 is filled in from the germline J gene. Germline assignment: CDR1 FNHDT and CDR2 SITEND (reference sequence). The CDR3 is 15 amino acids. V shed 5 bases and J 3 bases; nucleotides not matched to a gene: 7.

This clone was observed a handful of times. Gene names and germline refer to mouse. The CDR3 is cut off 4 residues early in the read; its end comes from the germline J gene. The chain uses TRBV19 and TRBJ2-1, with 8 bases aligning to TRBD2. The CDR3 spans 15 residues. V gave up 0 bases and J gave up 4 bases; unmatched junction bases: 3. Germline-derived CDR1 and CDR2 are FNHDT and SITEND (reference sequence). Here the CDR3 reads CASSIAGLGYAEQFF. The sequenced CDR3 bases are TGTGCCAGCAGTATAGCCGGACTGGGATATGCT.

About this clone: The genes and germline here are from mouse. With the read ending 3 residues before the CDR3 end, the germline J gene is used to fill in that end. V and J are TRBV13-1 and TRBJ1-6; D possibly corresponds to TRBD1 (5 bases). Being an ORF, TRBJ1-6 has a function that is uncertain. V shed 1 base and J shed 4 bases, with 6 bases lying between them. Germline V lookup: CDR1 NSHNY, CDR2 SYGAGN. CDR3 size: 14 residues. The DNA read from the CDR3 is TGTGCCAGCAGTGATCAGGGTTATAATTCGCCC. Protein: CASSDQGYNSP. The full-length CDR3 reads as CASSDQGYNSPLYF.

About this clone: The germline and genes are mouse ones. The sequenced part of the CDR3 DNA is TGCACCTGCAGTGCAGTTGCAGATAGTGCAGAA. This gives the protein CTCSAVADSAE. The whole CDR3 reads CTCSAVADSAETLYF. This chain links TRBV1 with TRBJ2-3; no reliable D call. The sequence runs out 4 residues before the end of the CDR3; the remainder is reconstructed from the germline J gene. CDR1 NSQYPW and CDR2 LRSPGD come from the germline V gene (reference sequence). This CDR3 is built from 15 residues. The V end lost 1 base, the J end lost 0 bases, and 8 bases lay between the germline ends.

As for this clone: Germline and genes: mouse. The read comes to an end 4 residues before the CDR3 does, leaving the germline J gene to fill in the end. The chain recombines TRBV2 with TRBJ2-5; TRBD2 might be the D (6 bases). The length of the CDR3 is 15 residues. CDR1 LGHNA and CDR2 YSYQKL come from the germline V gene. V lost 4 bases to trimming and J lost 2 bases, with 13 bases between them. The CDR3 region is CASSLNRDSQDTQYF. CDR3 bases read: TGTGCCAGCAGCCTCAACCGGGACTCCCAAGAC. The full variable domain, its missing parts supplied by reference TRBV2 and TRBJ2-5, is DPKIIQKPKYLVAVTGSEKILICEQYLGHNAMYWYRQSAKKPLEFMFSYSYQKLMDNQTASSRFQPQSSKKNHLDLQITALKPDDSATYFCASSLNRDSQDTQYFGPGTRLLVL.

A word on this clone: Gene names are mouse gene names. The CDR3 end falls 4 residues outside the read, so it is completed with the germline J gene. The sample carries other DNA sequences with the same CDR3. The chain has TRBV31 and TRBJ2-2, with D possibly TRBD2 on 6 matching bases. V was cut by 4 bases and J by 0 bases, with 9 bases left in between. The V gene's germline CDR1 is GKSSPN and CDR2 SITVG. CDR3 length: 14 amino acids. The CDR3 bases that were read are TGTGCCTGGACACTGGGAGCAAACACCGGG. This translates into CAWTLGANTG. The whole CDR3 sequence is CAWTLGANTGQLYF. Looking up the rest from reference TRBV31 and TRBJ2-2 gives the full variable domain: AQTIHQWPVAEIKAVGSPLSLGCTIKGKSSPNLYWYWQATGGTLQQLFYSITVGQVESVVQLNLSASRPKDDQFILSTEKLLLSHSGFYLCAWTLGANTGQLYFGEGSKLTVL.

This clone was picked up a small number of times. Germline and genes: mouse. The CDR3 goes on 4 residues after the read ends, and that part is filled in from the germline J gene. This chain joins TRBV5 and TRBJ2-7, with D maybe TRBD2 (6 bases). This CDR3 spans 14 amino acids. Germline CDR1 is LGHNA and CDR2 is YNLKQL (reference sequence). CDR3 DNA, as far as it was read: TGTGCCAGCAGCCAAGATCACTGGGTTTAT. Translating it yields CASSQDHWVY. The CDR3 as a whole reads CASSQDHWVYEQYF.

This clone was counted at least ten times. Gene names and germline refer to mouse. Read sequence stops 4 residues before the CDR3 end, and the germline J gene provides the missing end. The chain has TRBV14 and TRBJ2-5; a possible D gene is TRBD1 (5 bases). In germline, CDR1 is SGHDT, CDR2 FRDEAV. CDR3 length: 11 amino acids. The covered CDR3 bases are TGTGCCAGCAGTCCAGGGGAC. Translating gives CASSPGD. In full, the CDR3 reads CASSPGDTQYF.

Notes on this clone: Gene and germline names: mouse. The CDR3 is cut off 3 residues early in the read; its end comes from the germline J gene. The rearrangement joins TRBV1 to TRBJ1-6, with 12 bases fitting TRBD1. TRBJ1-6 counts as an open reading frame of uncertain function. CDR3 length: 18 residues. J was trimmed by 7 bases and V by 2 bases; bases with no gene match: 9. Germline V lookup: CDR1 NSQYPW, CDR2 LRSPGD (reference sequence). The CDR3 here is CTCSAPRDRGQRNSPLYF. Incomplete CDR3 DNA: TGCACCTGCAGTGCACCCCGGGACAGGGGGCAGAGGAATTCGCCC.

With regard to this clone: Mouse gene names apply. Other DNA sequences in this sample translate to the same CDR3. The CDR3 is CASGDAGSYEQYF. The sequenced part of the CDR3 DNA is TGTGCCAGCGGTGATGCAGGGTCCTAT. V and J are TRBV13-2 and TRBJ2-7; maybe TRBD1 (5 bases). The read stops 4 residues short of the end of the CDR3; the missing end is completed from the germline J gene. Deletions cut 0 bases from V and 1 base from J, with 5 bases between. This CDR3 comprises 13 residues. Germline CDR1 is NNHNN and CDR2 is SYGAGS (reference sequence).

This clone was seen a handful of times. The genes and germline here are from mouse. Read coverage stops 4 residues before the CDR3 terminus; the germline J gene supplies the remainder. The chain joins TRBV1 to TRBJ1-2, with unresolved D. This CDR3 has 15 residues. Trimming took off 0 bases at V and 2 bases at J, with 10 bases between the two ends. CDR1 NSQYPW and CDR2 LRSPGD come from the germline V gene (reference sequence). The CDR3 is CTCSADWVGNSDYTF. CDR3 DNA (partial): TGCACCTGCAGTGCAGATTGGGTGGGGAACTCC.